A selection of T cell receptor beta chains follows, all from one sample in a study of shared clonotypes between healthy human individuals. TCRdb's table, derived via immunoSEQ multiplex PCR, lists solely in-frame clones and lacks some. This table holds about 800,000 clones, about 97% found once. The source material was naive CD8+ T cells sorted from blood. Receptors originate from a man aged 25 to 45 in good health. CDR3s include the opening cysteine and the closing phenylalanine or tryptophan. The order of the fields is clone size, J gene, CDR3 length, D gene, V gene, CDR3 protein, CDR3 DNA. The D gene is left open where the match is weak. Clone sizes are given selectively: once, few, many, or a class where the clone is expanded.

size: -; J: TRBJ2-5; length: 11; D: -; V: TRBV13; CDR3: CASSWKETQYF; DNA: TGTGCCAGCAGCTGGAAGGAGACCCAGTACTTC
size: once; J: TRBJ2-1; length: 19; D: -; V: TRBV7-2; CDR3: CASSPSTALGVSSYNEQFF; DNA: TGTGCCAGCAGCCCTTCGACGGCCCTAGGCGTTAGCTCCTACAATGAGCAGTTCTTC
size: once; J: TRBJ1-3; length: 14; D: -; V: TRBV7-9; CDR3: CASSFRGTGNTIYF; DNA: TGTGCCAGCAGCTTTAGGGGGACTGGAAACACCATATATTTT
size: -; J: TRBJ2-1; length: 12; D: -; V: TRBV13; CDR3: CASTTMGNEQFF; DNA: TGTGCCAGCACGACCATGGGAAATGAGCAGTTCTTC
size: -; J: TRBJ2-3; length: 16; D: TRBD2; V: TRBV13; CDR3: CASSLRLAGATDTQYF; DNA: TGTGCCAGCAGCTTAAGGCTAGCGGGAGCCACAGATACGCAGTATTTT
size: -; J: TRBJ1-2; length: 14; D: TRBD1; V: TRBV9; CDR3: CASSVRGQGYGYTF; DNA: TGTGCCAGCAGCGTACGGGGACAGGGGTATGGCTACACCTTC
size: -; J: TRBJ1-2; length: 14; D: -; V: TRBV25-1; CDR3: CASSGPTEGYGYTF; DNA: TGTGCCAGCAGCGGCCCGACGGAGGGGTATGGCTACACCTTC
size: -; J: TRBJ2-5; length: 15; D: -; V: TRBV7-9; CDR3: CASSLEPDKQETQYF; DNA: TGTGCCAGCAGCTTAGAGCCGGACAAGCAAGAGACCCAGTACTTC
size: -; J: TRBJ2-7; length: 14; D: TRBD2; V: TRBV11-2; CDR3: CASSLVGLEYEQYF; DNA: TGTGCCAGCAGCTTAGTAGGACTAGAATACGAGCAGTACTTC
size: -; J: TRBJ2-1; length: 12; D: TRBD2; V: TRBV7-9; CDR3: CASATGGNEQFF; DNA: TGTGCCAGCGCCACGGGAGGCAATGAGCAGTTCTTC
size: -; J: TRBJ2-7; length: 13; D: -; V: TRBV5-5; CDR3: CASSRLGTYEQYF; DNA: TGTGCCAGCAGCCGATTAGGCACCTACGAGCAGTACTTC
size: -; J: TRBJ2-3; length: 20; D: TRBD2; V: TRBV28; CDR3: CASRGSGLAGGPMATDTQYF; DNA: TGTGCCAGCAGGGGATCAGGACTAGCGGGAGGGCCGATGGCGACAGATACGCAGTATTTT
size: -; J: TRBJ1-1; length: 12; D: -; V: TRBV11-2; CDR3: CASSLMAGSAFF; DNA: TGTGCCAGCAGCTTAATGGCGGGGTCGGCTTTCTTT
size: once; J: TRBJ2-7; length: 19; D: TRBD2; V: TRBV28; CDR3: CASSLLGLAGPLEGYEQYF; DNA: TGTGCCAGCAGTCTATTAGGACTAGCGGGGCCGTTGGAAGGTTACGAGCAGTACTTC
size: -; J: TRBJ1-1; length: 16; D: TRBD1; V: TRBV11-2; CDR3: CASSLLGQTGDTEAFF; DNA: TGTGCCAGCAGCTTATTAGGGCAAACAGGGGACACTGAAGCTTTCTTT
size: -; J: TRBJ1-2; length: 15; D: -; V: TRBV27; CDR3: CASSFDWTRGFGYTF; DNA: TGTGCCAGCAGTTTCGATTGGACGAGGGGTTTTGGCTACACCTTC
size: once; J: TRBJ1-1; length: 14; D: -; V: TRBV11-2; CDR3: CASSLDIGGTEAFF; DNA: TGTGCCAGCAGCTTAGATATAGGGGGCACTGAAGCTTTCTTT
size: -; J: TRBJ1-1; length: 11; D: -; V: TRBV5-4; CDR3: CATQGDTEAFF; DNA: TGTGCCACGCAGGGCGACACTGAAGCTTTCTTT
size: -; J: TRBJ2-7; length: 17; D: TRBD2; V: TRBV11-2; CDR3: CASSPGTSGIFTYEQYF; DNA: TGTGCCAGCAGCCCGGGGACTAGCGGAATATTTACCTACGAGCAGTACTTC
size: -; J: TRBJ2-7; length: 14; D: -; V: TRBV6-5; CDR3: CASSTRGGVYEQYF; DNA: TGTGCCAGCAGCACCAGGGGTGGTGTTTACGAGCAGTACTTC
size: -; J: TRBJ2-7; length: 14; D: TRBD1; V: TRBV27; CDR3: CASSDRGRIYEQYF; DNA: TGTGCCAGCAGCGACAGGGGGCGGATCTACGAGCAGTACTTC
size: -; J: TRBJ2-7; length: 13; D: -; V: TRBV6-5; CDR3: CASGGGGAYEQYF; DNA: TGTGCCAGCGGGGGCGGGGGCGCTTACGAGCAGTACTTC
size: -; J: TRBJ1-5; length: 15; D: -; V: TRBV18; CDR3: CASSPRRGLNQPQHF; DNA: TGTGCCAGCTCCCCGCGAAGGGGTCTCAATCAGCCCCAGCATTTT
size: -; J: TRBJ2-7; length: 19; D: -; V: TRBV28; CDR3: CASSFPRDKTRDLSYEQYF; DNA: TGTGCCAGCAGTTTCCCGCGGGATAAGACGCGGGACCTCTCCTACGAGCAGTACTTC
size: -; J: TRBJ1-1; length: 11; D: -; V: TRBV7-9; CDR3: CASMAGIEAFF; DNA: TGTGCCAGCATGGCGGGAATTGAAGCTTTCTTT
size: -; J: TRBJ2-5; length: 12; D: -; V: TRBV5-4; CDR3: CASSFTGLPTYF; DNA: TGTGCCAGCAGCTTCACGGGCCTCCCGACCTACTTC
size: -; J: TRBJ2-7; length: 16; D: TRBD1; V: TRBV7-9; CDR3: CASSQPGTGGSYEQYF; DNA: TGTGCCAGCAGCCAACCCGGGACAGGGGGGTCCTACGAGCAGTACTTC
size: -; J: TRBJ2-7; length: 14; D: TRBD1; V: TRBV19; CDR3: CASAPGQGTYEQYF; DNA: TGTGCCAGTGCCCCGGGACAGGGTACCTACGAGCAGTACTTC
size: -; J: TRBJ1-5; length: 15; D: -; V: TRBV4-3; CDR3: CASSQDLSQNQPQHF; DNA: TGCGCCAGCAGCCAAGATCTCTCACAGAATCAGCCCCAGCATTTT
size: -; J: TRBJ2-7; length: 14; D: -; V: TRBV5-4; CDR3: CASSFGPNSYEQYF; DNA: TGTGCCAGCAGCTTTGGGCCAAACTCCTACGAGCAGTACTTC